Listed here are 8 T cell receptor beta chains from one sample, sequenced in a study of T cell responses to AZD1222 COVID-19 vaccine. Profiling relied on immunoSEQ multiplex PCR, and the TCRdb table lists in-frame clones only, not all of them. This table has about 140,000 clones, around 92% appearing once. The sequencing here drew on peripheral blood, taken on day 0 of AZD1222 vaccination. The receptor source for this set is an adult in good health.

In nucleotides, the CDR3 is TGTGCCAGCAGCGGATTGGGACCAAAAAGGGTCTACGAGCAGTACTTC. This encodes CASSGLGPKRVYEQYF. The chain recombines TRBV11-1 with TRBJ2-7; possibly TRBD1 or TRBD2 for D (5 bases each). Germline-derived CDR1 and CDR2 are SGHAT and FQDESV (reference sequence). This CDR3 spans 16 amino acids. V was pared by 5 bases and J by 3 bases, with 20 bases between.

The rearrangement links TRBV5-5 to TRBJ1-6; D might be TRBD1 (5 bases). Trimming left V 4 bases short and J 3 bases short, with 17 bases between. The CDR3 is 17 amino acids. Germline V gene lookup returns CDR1 SGHKS and CDR2 YYEKEE (reference sequence). The CDR3 DNA reads TGTGCCAGCAGCGTCAACCCGGACACCAACTATAATTCACCCCTCCACTTT. As protein: CASSVNPDTNYNSPLHF.

This clone was seen once. The J gene is TRBJ2-6, the V gene TRBV6-6; TRBD1 matches at 11 bases. Germline trimming cut 5 bases from V and 1 base from J; bases unmatched to any gene: 10. This CDR3 is built from 19 residues. CDR1 and CDR2 from the germline V gene are MNHNY and SVGAGI (reference sequence). CDR3 loop: CASSPRTGGVGSGANVLTF. The CDR3 bases are TGTGCCAGCAGTCCGAGGACAGGGGGCGTGGGGTCTGGGGCCAACGTCCTGACTTTC.

The chain recombines TRBV5-1 with TRBJ2-7; 15 bases map to TRBD2. CDR1 and CDR2 from the germline V gene are SGHRS and YFSETQ. Trimming took 3 bases from V and 2 from J; bases not matched to a gene: 3. CDR3 length equals 16 residues. This chain's CDR3 is CASSYGTSGRPYEQYF. CDR3 DNA: TGCGCCAGCAGCTACGGGACTAGCGGGAGGCCCTACGAGCAGTACTTC.

The chain carries TRBV3-1 (or the pseudogene TRBV3-2) and TRBJ1-2; 8 bases match TRBD1. The CDR3 contains 16 residues. Trimming removed 1 base from V and 4 bases from J; junction bases left unmatched: 8. Germline loops: CDR1 LGHDT, CDR2 YNNKEL (reference sequence). The CDR3 loop is CASSQAQQGGPYGYTF. The CDR3 nucleotides read TGTGCCAGCAGCCAAGCACAACAGGGGGGCCCCTATGGCTACACCTTC.

The CDR3 nucleotides are TGCAGCCCGACTAGCGGGTTCGAGCAGTACTTC. As protein: CSPTSGFEQYF. The chain couples TRBV20-1 to TRBJ2-7; 10 bases agree with TRBD2. Germline-derived CDR1 and CDR2 are DFQATT and SNEGSKA (reference sequence). The CDR3 totals 11 residues.

The chain uses TRBV19 and TRBJ2-7; 10 positions agree with TRBD2. V lost 2 bases, J lost 3 bases, and 7 bases stayed unmatched. CDR1 and CDR2 from the germline V gene are LNHDA and SQIVND (reference sequence). This CDR3 comprises 16 residues. CDR3 nucleotide sequence: TGTGCCAGTAGTATACTCTCCTCTAGCGGGGGCTACGAGCAGTACTTC. Protein sequence: CASSILSSSGGYEQYF.

The chain has TRBV5-1 and TRBJ2-5, with D unresolved. The CDR3 has 14 residues. The V gene's germline CDR1 is SGHRS and CDR2 YFSETQ. The ends were cut back, 4 bases at V and 5 bases at J, with 15 bases in the middle. The CDR3 reads CASSPGSGRETQYF. In DNA form, the CDR3 reads TGCGCCAGCAGCCCCGGCTCCGGGCGGGAGACCCAGTACTTC.